One T cell receptor (beta chain) is described in this entry. Profiling relied on immunoSEQ multiplex PCR, and the TCRdb table lists in-frame clones only, not all of them. Among over 120,000 clones listed, 91% were seen once. The sample comes from a study of control samples from healthy donors and cancer patients. The V gene lost 3 bases and the J gene lost 5 bases, with 11 bases spanning the gap. The CDR3 is 14 residues long. Per germline, CDR1 SGHRS and CDR2 YFSETQ. The sample comprised blood. The TCR originated in a man aged 25-45 years in good health. The J gene is TRBJ2-2, the V gene TRBV5-1, with no clear D. CDR3 nucleotide sequence: TGCGCCAGCAGCTCTGGAAAAGGGACCGGGGAGCTGTTTTTT. Amino acids: CASSSGKGTGELFF. Based on the CDR3 plus reference TRBV5-1 and TRBJ2-2, the full variable domain is KAGVTQTPRYLIKTRGQQVTLSCSPISGHRSVSWYQQTPGQGLQFLFEYFSETQRNKGNFPGRFSGRQFSNSRSEMNVSTLELGDSALYLCASSSGKGTGELFFGEGSRLTVL.